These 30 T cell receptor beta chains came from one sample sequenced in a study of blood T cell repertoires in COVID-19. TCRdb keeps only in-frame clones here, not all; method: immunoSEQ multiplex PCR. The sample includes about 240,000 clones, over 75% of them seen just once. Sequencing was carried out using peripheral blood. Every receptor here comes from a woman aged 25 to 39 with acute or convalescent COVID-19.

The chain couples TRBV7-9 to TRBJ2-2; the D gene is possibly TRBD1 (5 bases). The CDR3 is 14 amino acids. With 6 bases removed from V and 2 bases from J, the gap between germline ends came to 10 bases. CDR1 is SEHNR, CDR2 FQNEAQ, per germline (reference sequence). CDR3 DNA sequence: TGTGCCAGCAGTCCGCAGGGAAACACCGGGGAGCTGTTTTTT. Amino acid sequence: CASSPQGNTGELFF.

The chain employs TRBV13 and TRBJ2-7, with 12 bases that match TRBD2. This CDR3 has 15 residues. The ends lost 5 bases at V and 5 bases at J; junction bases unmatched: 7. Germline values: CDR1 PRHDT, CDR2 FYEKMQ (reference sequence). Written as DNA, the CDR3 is TGTGCCAGCAGCCTCCGACTAGCGGGAGAACACGAGCAGTACTTC. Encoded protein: CASSLRLAGEHEQYF.

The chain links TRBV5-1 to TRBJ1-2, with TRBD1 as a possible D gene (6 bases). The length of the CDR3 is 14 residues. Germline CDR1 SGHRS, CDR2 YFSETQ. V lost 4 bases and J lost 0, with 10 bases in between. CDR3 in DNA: TGCGCCAGCAGCCGGGACACTACTAACTATGGCTACACCTTC. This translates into CASSRDTTNYGYTF. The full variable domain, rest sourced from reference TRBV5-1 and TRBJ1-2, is KAGVTQTPRYLIKTRGQQVTLSCSPISGHRSVSWYQQTPGQGLQFLFEYFSETQRNKGNFPGRFSGRQFSNSRSEMNVSTLELGDSALYLCASSRDTTNYGYTFGSGTRLTVV.

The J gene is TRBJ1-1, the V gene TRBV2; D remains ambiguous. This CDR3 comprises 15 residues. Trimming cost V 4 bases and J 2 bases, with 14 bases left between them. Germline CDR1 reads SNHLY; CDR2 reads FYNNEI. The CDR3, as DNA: TGTGCCAGCAGTGTGGAAGGTATGACTAACACTGAAGCTTTCTTT. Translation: CASSVEGMTNTEAFF.

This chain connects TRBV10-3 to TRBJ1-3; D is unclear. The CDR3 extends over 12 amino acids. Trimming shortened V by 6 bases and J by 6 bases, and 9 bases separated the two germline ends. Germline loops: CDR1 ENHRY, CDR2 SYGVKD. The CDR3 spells CAIRTRENTIYF. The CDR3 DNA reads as TGTGCCATCAGGACGAGGGAAAACACCATATATTTT.

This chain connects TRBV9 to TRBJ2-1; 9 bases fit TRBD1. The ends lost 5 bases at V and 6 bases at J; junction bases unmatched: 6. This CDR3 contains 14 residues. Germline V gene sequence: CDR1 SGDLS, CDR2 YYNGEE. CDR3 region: CASSPGDRVNEQFF. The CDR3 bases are TGTGCCAGCAGTCCAGGGGACAGGGTCAATGAGCAGTTCTTC.

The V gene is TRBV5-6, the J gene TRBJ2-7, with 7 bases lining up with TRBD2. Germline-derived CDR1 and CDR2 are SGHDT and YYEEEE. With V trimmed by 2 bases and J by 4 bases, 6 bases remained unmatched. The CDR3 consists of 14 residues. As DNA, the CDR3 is TGTGCCAGCAGCTTCCGGCTAGCGGAATACGAGCAGTACTTC. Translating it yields CASSFRLAEYEQYF. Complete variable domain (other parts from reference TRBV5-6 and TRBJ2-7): DAGVTQSPTHLIKTRGQQVTLRCSPKSGHDTVSWYQQALGQGPQFIFQYYEEEERQRGNFPDRFSGHQFPNYSSELNVNALLLGDSALYLCASSFRLAEYEQYFGPGTRLTVT.

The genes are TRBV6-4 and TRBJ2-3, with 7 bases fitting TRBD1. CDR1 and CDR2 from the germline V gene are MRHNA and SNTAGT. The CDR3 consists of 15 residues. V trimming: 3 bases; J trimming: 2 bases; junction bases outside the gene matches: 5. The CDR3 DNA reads TGTGCCAGCAGTGAATCAGGGGGAGTCACAGATACGCAGTATTTT. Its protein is CASSESGGVTDTQYF.

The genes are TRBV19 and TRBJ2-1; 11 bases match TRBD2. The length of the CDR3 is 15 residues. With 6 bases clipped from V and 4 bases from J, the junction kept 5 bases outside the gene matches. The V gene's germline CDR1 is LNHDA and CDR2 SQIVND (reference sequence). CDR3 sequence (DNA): TGTGCCAGTAGCTCGGGACTAGCGGTGTACAATGAGCAGTTCTTC. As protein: CASSSGLAVYNEQFF.

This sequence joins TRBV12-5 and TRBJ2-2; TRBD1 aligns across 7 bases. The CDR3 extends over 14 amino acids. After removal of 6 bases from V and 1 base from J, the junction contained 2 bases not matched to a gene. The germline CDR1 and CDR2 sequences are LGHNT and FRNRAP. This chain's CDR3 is CASGRTGNTGELFF. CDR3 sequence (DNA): TGTGCTAGTGGAAGGACAGGGAACACCGGGGAGCTGTTTTTT.

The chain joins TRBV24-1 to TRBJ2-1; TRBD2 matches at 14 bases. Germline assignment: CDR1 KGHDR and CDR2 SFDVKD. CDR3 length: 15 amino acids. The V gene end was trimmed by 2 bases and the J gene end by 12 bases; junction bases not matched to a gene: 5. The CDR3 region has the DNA TGTGCCACCAGTGATTCGGGACTAGCGGGAGAAGGGCAGTTCTTC. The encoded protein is CATSDSGLAGEGQFF.

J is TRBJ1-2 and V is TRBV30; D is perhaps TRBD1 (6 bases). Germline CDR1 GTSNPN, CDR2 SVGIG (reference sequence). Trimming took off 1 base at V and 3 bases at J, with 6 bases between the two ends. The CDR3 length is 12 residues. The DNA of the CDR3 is TGTGCCTGGAGTGGGACAGACTATGGCTACACCTTC. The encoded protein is CAWSGTDYGYTF.

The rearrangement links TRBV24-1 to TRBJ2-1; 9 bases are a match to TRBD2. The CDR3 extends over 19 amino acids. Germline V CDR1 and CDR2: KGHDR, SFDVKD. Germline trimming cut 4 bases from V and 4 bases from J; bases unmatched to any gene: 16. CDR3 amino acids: CATSDRRPRASGIYNEQFF. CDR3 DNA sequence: TGTGCCACCAGTGACCGACGCCCCCGGGCTAGCGGGATTTACAATGAGCAGTTCTTC.

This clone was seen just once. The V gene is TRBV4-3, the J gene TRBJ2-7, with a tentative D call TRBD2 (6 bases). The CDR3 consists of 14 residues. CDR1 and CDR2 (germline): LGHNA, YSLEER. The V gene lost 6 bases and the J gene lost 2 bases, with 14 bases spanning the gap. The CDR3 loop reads CASSHTPGAYEQYF. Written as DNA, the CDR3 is TGCGCCAGCAGTCACACCCCGGGGGCCTACGAGCAGTACTTC.

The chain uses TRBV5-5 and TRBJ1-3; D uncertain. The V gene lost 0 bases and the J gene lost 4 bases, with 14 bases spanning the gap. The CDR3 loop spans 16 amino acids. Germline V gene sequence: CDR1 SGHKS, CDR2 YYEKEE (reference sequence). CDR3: CASSLDGRFRGNTIYF. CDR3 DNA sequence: TGTGCCAGCAGCTTGGACGGCCGCTTCAGGGGAAACACCATATATTTT.

This CDR3 is CASSPPGRGSTEAFF. CDR3 in DNA: TGTGCCAGCTCACCACCAGGTCGGGGGAGCACTGAAGCTTTCTTT. The V call is TRBV18, the J call TRBJ1-1; D might be TRBD1 (5 bases). This CDR3 has 15 residues. CDR1 KGHSH and CDR2 LQKENI come from the germline V gene. The germline V and J ends were trimmed by 0 bases and 4 bases, with 12 bases remaining between them. Drawing the rest from reference TRBV18 and TRBJ1-1, the complete variable domain is NAGVMQNPRHLVRRRGQEARLRCSPMKGHSHVYWYRQLPEEGLKFMVYLQKENIIDESGMPKERFSAEFPKEGPSILRIQQVVRGDSAAYFCASSPPGRGSTEAFFGQGTRLTVV.

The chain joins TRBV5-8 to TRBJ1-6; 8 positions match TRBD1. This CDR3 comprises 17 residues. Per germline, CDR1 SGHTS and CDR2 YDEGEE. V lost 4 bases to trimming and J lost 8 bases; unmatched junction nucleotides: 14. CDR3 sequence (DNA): TGTGCCAGCAGCATCGCAGGGGGCCCCTTGTCCTATTCACCCCTCCACTTT. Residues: CASSIAGGPLSYSPLHF.

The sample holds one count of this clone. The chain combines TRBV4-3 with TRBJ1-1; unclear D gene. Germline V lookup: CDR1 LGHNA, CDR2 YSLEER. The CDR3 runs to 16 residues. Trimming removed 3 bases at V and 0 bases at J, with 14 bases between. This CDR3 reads CASSQIDTNVNTEAFF. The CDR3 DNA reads TGCGCCAGCAGCCAGATAGACACCAATGTGAACACTGAAGCTTTCTTT.

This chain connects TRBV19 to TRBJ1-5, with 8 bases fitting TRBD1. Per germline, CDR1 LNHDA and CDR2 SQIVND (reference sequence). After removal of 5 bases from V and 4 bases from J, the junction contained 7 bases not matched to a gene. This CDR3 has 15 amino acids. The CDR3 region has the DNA TGTGCCAGTAGTTTACGGACAGGGACAAATCAGCCCCAGCATTTT. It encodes CASSLRTGTNQPQHF.

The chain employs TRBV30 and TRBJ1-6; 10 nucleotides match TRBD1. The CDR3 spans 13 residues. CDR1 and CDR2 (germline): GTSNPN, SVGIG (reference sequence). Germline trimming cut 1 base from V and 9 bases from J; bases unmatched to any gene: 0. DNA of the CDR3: TGTGCCTGGAGTGGACAGGGGGCTTCACCCCTCCACTTT. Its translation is CAWSGQGASPLHF.

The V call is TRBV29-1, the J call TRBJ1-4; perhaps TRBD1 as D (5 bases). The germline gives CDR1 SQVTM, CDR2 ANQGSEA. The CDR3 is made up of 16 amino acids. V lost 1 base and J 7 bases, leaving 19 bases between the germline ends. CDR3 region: CSVEVTVRQGIEKLFF. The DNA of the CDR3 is TGCAGCGTTGAAGTAACGGTCAGGCAGGGAATTGAAAAACTGTTTTTT. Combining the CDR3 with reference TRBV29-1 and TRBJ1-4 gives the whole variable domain SAVISQKPSRDICQRGTSLTIQCQVDSQVTMMFWYRQQPGQSLTLIATANQGSEATYESGFVIDKFPISRPNLTFSTLTVSNMSPEDSSIYLCSVEVTVRQGIEKLFFGSGTQLSVL.

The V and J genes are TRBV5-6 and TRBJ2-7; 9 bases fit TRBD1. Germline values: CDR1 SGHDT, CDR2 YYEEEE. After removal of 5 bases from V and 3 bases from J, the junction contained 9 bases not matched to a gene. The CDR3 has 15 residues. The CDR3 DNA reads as TGTGCCAGCAGTTTCCCGGGACAGGGCTACTACGAGCAGTACTTC. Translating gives CASSFPGQGYYEQYF.

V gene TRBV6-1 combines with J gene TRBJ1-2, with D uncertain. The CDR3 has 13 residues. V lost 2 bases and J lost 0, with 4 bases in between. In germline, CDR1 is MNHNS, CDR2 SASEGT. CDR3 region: CASSETANYGYTF. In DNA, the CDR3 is TGTGCCAGCAGTGAAACAGCTAACTATGGCTACACCTTC.

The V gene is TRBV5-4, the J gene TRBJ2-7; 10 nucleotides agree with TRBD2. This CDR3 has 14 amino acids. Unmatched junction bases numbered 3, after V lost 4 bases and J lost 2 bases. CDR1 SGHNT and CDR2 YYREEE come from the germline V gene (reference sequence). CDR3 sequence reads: CASSPSGRAYEQYF. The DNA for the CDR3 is TGTGCCAGCAGCCCTAGCGGGAGAGCCTACGAGCAGTACTTC.

The CDR3 bases are TGCAGCGTGTCTAGCGGGAGCGTCTACAATGAGCAGTTCTTC. As protein: CSVSSGSVYNEQFF. The chain recombines TRBV29-1 with TRBJ2-1, with 10 positions matching TRBD2. Germline lookup yields CDR1 SQVTM and CDR2 ANQGSEA. This CDR3 spans 14 amino acids. Losses at the gene ends were 6 bases for V and 3 bases for J; bases not matched to a gene: 5.

The CDR3 bases are TGTGCCATAGATTCAAGCGGGGGGCAAGAGACCCAGTACTTC. Its protein is CAIDSSGGQETQYF. J is TRBJ2-5 and V is TRBV19; 9 bases are shared with TRBD2. This CDR3 is 14 amino acids long. The germline V gene has CDR1 LNHDA and CDR2 SQIVND (reference sequence). The junction had 8 bases not matched to a gene; V was cut back by 10 bases and J by 2 bases.

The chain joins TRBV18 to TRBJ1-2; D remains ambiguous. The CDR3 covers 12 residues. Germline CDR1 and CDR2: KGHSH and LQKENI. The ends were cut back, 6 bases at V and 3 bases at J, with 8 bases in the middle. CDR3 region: CASSYIDYGYTF. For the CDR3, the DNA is TGTGCCAGCTCGTATATTGACTATGGCTACACCTTC.

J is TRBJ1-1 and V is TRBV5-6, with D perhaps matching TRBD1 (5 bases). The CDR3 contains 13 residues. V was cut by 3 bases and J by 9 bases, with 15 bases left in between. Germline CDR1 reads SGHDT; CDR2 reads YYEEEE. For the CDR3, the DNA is TGTGCCAGCAGCTCAAACAGGTTACATAAAGCTTTCTTT. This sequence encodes CASSSNRLHKAFF.

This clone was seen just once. The CDR3 loop is CASSPSGGPGGEAFF. CDR3 in DNA: TGTGCCAGCAGCCCCTCAGGTGGGCCAGGGGGAGAAGCTTTCTTT. This chain links TRBV7-3 with TRBJ1-1; 7 bases map to TRBD1. The CDR3 covers 15 residues. In germline, CDR1 is SGHTA, CDR2 FQGTGA. Trimming took 5 bases from V and 8 from J; bases not matched to a gene: 14.

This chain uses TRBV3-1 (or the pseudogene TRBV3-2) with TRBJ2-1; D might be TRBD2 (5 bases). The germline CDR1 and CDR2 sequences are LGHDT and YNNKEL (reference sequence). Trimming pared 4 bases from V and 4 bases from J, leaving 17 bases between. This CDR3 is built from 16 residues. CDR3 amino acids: CASSPSVQRTYNEQFF. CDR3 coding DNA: TGTGCCAGCAGCCCAAGCGTCCAGCGGACTTACAATGAGCAGTTCTTC.